A selection of T cell receptor beta chains follows, all from one sample in a study of beta chain features in type 1 diabetes. The method was immunoSEQ multiplex PCR; TCRdb's version includes in-frame clones alone and lacks a portion of them. The sample lists 150,000 to 200,000 clones, roughly 9.1% occurring once. Sequencing was done on a sample of central memory CD4+ T cells from blood. The receptors shown here come from a woman under 30 in good health. Each CDR3 is given with its conserved first and last residue. Each record gives: V gene, J gene, clone size, D gene, CDR3 protein, CDR3 DNA. The D gene is left open where the match is weak. The listing skips clone size in some rows; elsewhere it reads once, few, many or a size class.

TRBV19,TRBJ2-1,NA,TRBD2,CASMGRGVAYNEQFF,TGTGCCAGTATGGGGAGGGGTGTCGCGTACAATGAGCAGTTCTTC
TRBV6-5,TRBJ2-1,few,NA,CASSRVVGLNEQFF,TGTGCCAGCAGTCGGGTAGTAGGATTGAATGAGCAGTTCTTC
TRBV6-5,TRBJ2-7,few,TRBD1,CASSYSGQGARYEQYF,TGTGCCAGCAGTTACTCGGGACAGGGGGCGCGGTACGAGCAGTACTTC
TRBV6-6,TRBJ1-2,NA,NA,CASSLASGGSNYGYTF,TGTGCCAGCAGCCTTGCTTCGGGGGGCTCTAACTATGGCTACACCTTC
TRBV19,TRBJ1-2,NA,TRBD1,CASSNDRESNYGYTF,TGTGCCAGTAGTAACGACAGGGAATCTAACTATGGCTACACCTTC
TRBV2,TRBJ1-4,NA,NA,CASSDLLDNEKLFF,TGTGCCAGCAGCGACTTACTAGATAATGAAAAACTGTTTTTT
TRBV18,TRBJ2-2,NA,TRBD1,CASSPGTGDTGELFF,TGTGCCAGCTCACCGGGCACAGGGGACACCGGGGAGCTGTTTTTT
TRBV6-6,TRBJ1-4,NA,TRBD1,CASSTTGDNEKLFF,TGTGCCAGCAGCACGACAGGGGATAATGAAAAACTGTTTTTT
TRBV9,TRBJ2-2,NA,NA,CASSVDGGVQGYTGELFF,TGTGCCAGCAGCGTAGATGGGGGGGTGCAGGGGTACACCGGGGAGCTGTTTTTT
TRBV9,TRBJ1-1,many,TRBD1,CASGDRGNTEAFF,TGTGCCAGCGGAGACAGGGGAAACACTGAAGCTTTCTTT
TRBV19,TRBJ2-1,NA,TRBD2,CASSVQGRLAGGNEQFF,TGTGCCAGTAGTGTCCAAGGGAGACTAGCGGGGGGAAATGAGCAGTTCTTC
TRBV7-2,TRBJ2-4,NA,TRBD1,CASSSSGQGDIQYF,TGTGCCAGCAGCAGCTCGGGACAGGGGGACATTCAGTACTTC
TRBV5-6,TRBJ1-1,NA,TRBD1,CASSMTGYFEAFF,TGTGCCAGCAGCATGACAGGGTACTTCGAAGCTTTCTTT
TRBV7-9,TRBJ1-1,NA,TRBD1,CASRGQGGNTEAFF,TGTGCCAGCAGGGGACAGGGTGGGAACACTGAAGCTTTCTTT
TRBV9,TRBJ2-1,NA,TRBD2,CASSVGAGGLYEQFF,TGTGCCAGCAGCGTAGGTGCGGGGGGTTTATATGAGCAGTTCTTC
TRBV19,TRBJ2-1,NA,TRBD2,CASTAWASGYNEQFF,TGTGCCAGTACCGCCTGGGCTAGCGGATACAATGAGCAGTTCTTC
TRBV6-6,TRBJ2-1,NA,TRBD1,CASSKIPGQGNNEQFF,TGTGCCAGCAGTAAGATCCCGGGACAGGGTAACAATGAGCAGTTCTTC
TRBV7-3,TRBJ2-3,few,NA,CASSPNAAGAGDTQYF,TGTGCCAGCAGCCCGAACGCGGCGGGGGCGGGGGATACGCAGTATTTT
TRBV7-2,TRBJ2-7,few,NA,CASSQDSKSYEQYF,TGCGCCAGCAGCCAAGACTCCAAGTCCTACGAGCAGTACTTC
TRBV10-3,TRBJ2-5,NA,NA,CAISADTMETQYF,TGTGCCATCAGTGCGGACACCATGGAGACCCAGTACTTC
TRBV7-2,TRBJ1-4,NA,NA,CASSPQGRGNEKLFF,TGTGCCAGCAGCCCACAGGGCCGCGGTAATGAAAAACTGTTTTTT
TRBV4-1,TRBJ1-1,NA,TRBD1,CASSRGTGMTTEAFF,TGCGCCAGCAGCCGTGGGACAGGCATGACCACTGAAGCTTTCTTT
TRBV11-2,TRBJ2-3,few,NA,CASSLRWDTQYF,TGTGCCAGCAGCTTACGGTGGGATACGCAGTATTTT
TRBV7-2,TRBJ2-4,few,TRBD2,CASSLENSGGLAIQYF,TGTGCCAGCAGCTTGGAGAATAGCGGGGGCCTGGCCATTCAGTACTTC
TRBV11-3,TRBJ2-7,NA,TRBD2,CASSSPLREGSEQYF,TGTGCCAGCAGCTCCCCGCTGCGGGAGGGATCAGAGCAGTACTTC
TRBV30,TRBJ1-4,NA,NA,CAWSRVAEKLFF,TGTGCCTGGAGTCGGGTGGCTGAAAAACTGTTTTTT
TRBV18,TRBJ2-1,few,NA,CASSPGTYNEQFF,TGTGCCAGCTCACCAGGGACATACAATGAGCAGTTCTTC
TRBV5-6,TRBJ1-6,NA,TRBD1,CASSPGGRGGSPLHF,TGTGCCAGCAGCCCAGGGGGACGGGGCGGGTCACCCCTCCACTTT
TRBV5-1,TRBJ1-2,few,TRBD1,CASSSDRGFNYGYTF,TGCGCCAGCAGCAGCGACAGGGGGTTTAACTATGGCTACACCTTC
TRBV5-1,TRBJ2-2,few,NA,CASSLTAKNTGELFF,TGCGCCAGCAGCTTGACAGCTAAGAACACCGGGGAGCTGTTTTTT
TRBV4-3,TRBJ1-5,few,NA,CASSQDLASQNQPQHF,TGCGCCAGCAGCCAAGATCTGGCAAGTCAAAATCAGCCCCAGCATTTT
TRBV7-3,TRBJ2-1,few,NA,CASSSDPGQLWEQFF,TGTGCCAGCAGCTCAGATCCTGGACAGCTCTGGGAGCAGTTCTTC
TRBV7-2,TRBJ2-5,few,NA,CASSGARGAETQYF,TGTGCCAGCAGCGGCGCGCGCGGGGCGGAGACCCAGTACTTC
TRBV9,TRBJ2-5,few,TRBD2,CASSVGGGPGGETQYF,TGTGCCAGCAGCGTAGGAGGAGGCCCGGGGGGAGAGACCCAGTACTTC
TRBV29-1,TRBJ2-5,few,NA,CSVEDRRLAGETQYF,TGCAGCGTTGAAGATCGGCGGCTAGCCGGGGAGACCCAGTACTTC
TRBV7-2,TRBJ2-7,NA,TRBD1,CASILTGGAGEQYF,TGTGCCAGCATCCTCACAGGGGGCGCGGGGGAGCAGTACTTC
TRBV15,TRBJ2-7,few,TRBD2,CATSGGRLSYEQYF,TGTGCCACTTCGGGAGGTCGCCTCTCCTACGAGCAGTACTTC
TRBV9,TRBJ1-1,NA,NA,CASSAGLAGNTEAFF,TGTGCCAGCAGCGCCGGACTCGCCGGGAACACTGAAGCTTTCTTT
TRBV13,TRBJ2-2,NA,NA,CASSFRVTGELFF,TGTGCCAGCAGCTTCAGGGTTACCGGGGAGCTGTTTTTT
TRBV6-5,TRBJ2-5,many,TRBD1,CASSWGQVEETQYF,TGTGCCAGCAGTTGGGGACAGGTCGAAGAGACCCAGTACTTC
TRBV5-4,TRBJ2-4,NA,NA,CASSVAGAGNIQYF,TGTGCCAGCAGCGTGGCAGGTGCGGGGAACATTCAGTACTTC
TRBV21-1,TRBJ2-7,few,NA,CASSKVEGIDEQYF,TGTGCCAGCAGCAAAGTGGAGGGGATAGACGAGCAGTACTTC